This T cell receptor beta chain emerged from a study of blood T cell repertoires in COVID-19. Overall study: Whether acute or convalescent, the COVID-19 samples came from the United States, Italy and Spain. T cells, B-cell-depleted T cells, or PBMCs supplied cDNA or gDNA.

Germline trimming cut 4 bases from V and 6 bases from J; bases unmatched to any gene: 0. The length of the CDR3 is 14 residues. Germline-derived CDR1 and CDR2 are SEHNR and FQNEAQ (reference sequence). As handled by the study authors: Nucleated cell number was recorded as an estimate derived from reference gene primer amplification. This table comes from immunoSEQ multiplex PCR, and its TCRdb copy is limited to in-frame clones, with some not included. V, J and clone size reflect that table, while D and trimming were determined from the DNA. The sample gives approximately 140,000 clones, more than 80% of which show up once; roughly 8.6% is in the top ten.

Input material: peripheral blood. The rearrangement joins TRBV7-9 to TRBJ1-6; 10 nucleotides line up with TRBD1. The receptor comes from a woman at least 80 years old in a cohort sampled during active or convalescent COVID-19. The CDR3 here is CASSWDRGNSPLHF. In DNA, the CDR3 is TGTGCCAGCAGCTGGGACAGGGGTAATTCACCCCTCCACTTT.